A single sample is the source of the 7 T cell receptor beta chains below, sequenced in a study of cytomegalovirus exposure and HLA in healthy donors (dated by TCRdb to 2017 to 2019). The library was obtained by the immunoSEQ multiplex PCR assay. The multiplex PCR relied on a mix of 60 forward primers for TCR Vbeta segments and 13 reverse primers for TCR Jbeta segments. TCRdb obtained this table from immuneACCESS and retained in-frame rearrangements with V and J assigned. These tables miss some clones; where compared with another copy, unresolved V genes account for less than half of the shortfall, and the remainder is unexplained. Here the sample has more than 85,000 clones; approximately 80% occur a single time. Of the sample, 5.5% to 7% falls within the top ten clones. Material: PBMCs. The receptors originated from a man aged 25-40 years in good health and CMV-seropositive.

This chain uses TRBV5-1 with TRBJ2-5; 8 bases fit TRBD2. The trim removed 4 bases at V and 5 bases at J, leaving 10 bases unmatched. This CDR3 is built from 15 residues. Germline CDR1 is SGHRS and CDR2 is YFSETQ. The CDR3 protein is CASSESSGGGETQYF. In nucleotides, the CDR3 is TGCGCCAGCAGCGAAAGCAGCGGCGGGGGGGAGACCCAGTACTTC. The full variable domain, completed using reference TRBV5-1 and TRBJ2-5, is KAGVTQTPRYLIKTRGQQVTLSCSPISGHRSVSWYQQTPGQGLQFLFEYFSETQRNKGNFPGRFSGRQFSNSRSEMNVSTLELGDSALYLCASSESSGGGETQYFGPGTRLLVL.

Concerning this clone itself: This sample also contains other DNA sequences that code for the same CDR3. V and J are TRBV4-1 and TRBJ1-5; 8 nucleotides line up with TRBD1. The junction had 7 bases not matched to a gene; V was cut back by 0 bases and J by 0 bases. The length of the CDR3 is 18 residues. The V gene's germline CDR1 is MGHRA and CDR2 YSYEKL. As DNA, the CDR3 is TGCGCCAGCAGCCAAGAAGACAGGGGCGCGGTTAGCAATCAGCCCCAGCATTTT. This gives the protein CASSQEDRGAVSNQPQHF.

This clone was seen a handful of times. The chain employs TRBV5-6 and TRBJ2-7; no clear D. From germline, CDR1 is SGHDT and CDR2 YYEEEE. This CDR3 contains 13 residues. V was shortened by 0 bases and J by 2 bases, with 6 bases between the two germline ends. CDR3 nucleotide sequence: TGTGCCAGCAGCTTGGGCAGGACCTACGAGCAGTACTTC. Translation: CASSLGRTYEQYF. The variable domain in full, with the rest retrieved from reference TRBV5-6 and TRBJ2-7, is DAGVTQSPTHLIKTRGQQVTLRCSPKSGHDTVSWYQQALGQGPQFIFQYYEEEERQRGNFPDRFSGHQFPNYSSELNVNALLLGDSALYLCASSLGRTYEQYFGPGTRLTVT.

V usage is TRBV2 and J usage is TRBJ2-3; D uncertain. This CDR3 comprises 14 residues. Between the trimmed V and J ends, which lost 6 bases and 0 bases, there was a span of 10 bases. Germline loops: CDR1 SNHLY, CDR2 FYNNEI. The CDR3 reads CASRPLASTDTQYF. The CDR3 bases are TGTGCCAGCAGACCACTTGCTAGCACAGATACGCAGTATTTT.

The genes are TRBV2 and TRBJ1-1, with 9 bases matching TRBD1. This CDR3 has 14 residues. Germline CDR1 reads SNHLY; CDR2 reads FYNNEI. The ends lost 5 bases at V and 5 bases at J; junction bases unmatched: 6. Written as DNA, the CDR3 is TGTGCCAGCAGTTCACAGGGGGCCGGGACTGAAGCTTTCTTT. Protein: CASSSQGAGTEAFF.

This chain connects TRBV4-1 to TRBJ2-7; 7 nucleotides align to TRBD1. In germline, CDR1 is MGHRA, CDR2 YSYEKL. The trim removed 4 bases at V and 3 bases at J, leaving 6 bases unmatched. This CDR3 spans 14 amino acids. The CDR3 reads CASSPDRDSYEQYF. CDR3 sequence (DNA): TGCGCCAGCAGCCCCGACCGGGACAGCTACGAGCAGTACTTC.

The rearrangement joins TRBV27 to TRBJ2-7; 7 bases fit TRBD1. The CDR3 has 12 residues. V shed 5 bases, J shed 2 bases, and the junction held 0 bases outside the gene matches. Per the germline V gene, CDR1 is MNHEY and CDR2 is SMNVEV (reference sequence). CDR3 protein: CASSTGAYEQYF. The CDR3 region has the DNA TGTGCCAGCAGTACAGGGGCCTACGAGCAGTACTTC.